This T cell receptor beta chain was found in a study of blood T cell repertoires in COVID-19. Study-level background: COVID-19 samples collected from the United States, Italy and Spain covered acute and convalescent phases. PBMCs, B-cell-depleted T cells, or T cells were the source of the cDNA or gDNA that made up the material.

Per the authors' pipeline: By means of reference gene primer amplification, nucleated cell counts were estimated. The assay was immunoSEQ multiplex PCR, and TCRdb's table has in-frame clones only and misses some. V and J calls and clone size are as listed in that table; D and trimming were resolved from the DNA. The table shows a few hundred thousand clones, with around nine tenths occurring only once. This clone was detected only once. Trimming took 0 bases from V and 3 from J, leaving 5 bases between them. Germline CDR1 LNHNV, CDR2 YYDKDF (reference sequence). The CDR3 runs 13 residues. The rearrangement joins TRBV15 to TRBJ1-1; D unclear. This receptor was obtained from a man between 40 and 49 years old who had recovered from COVID-19. Sequenced: peripheral blood. In DNA form, the CDR3 reads TGTGCCACCAGCAGAGACCTTTACACTGAAGCTTTCTTT. Protein: CATSRDLYTEAFF.